This T cell receptor beta chain appears in the sequencing data of a study of cytomegalovirus exposure and HLA in healthy donors. Whole-study findings and limits: When analyzed later, a missense DCLRE1C variant was found to be linked to TCR beta V- and J-gene trimming. Approximately 17,000 TCR beta sequences were associated with HLA alleles at 0.05 false discovery rate in a later analysis.

This clone has more than one count but fewer than ten. Its target is not known. This PCR relied on a set of 60 Vbeta primers and 13 Jbeta primers. Profiled with immunoSEQ multiplex PCR; TCRdb holds only in-frame clones, not every one. This repertoire shows 99,000 or so clones, about four fifths found once; its top ten account for 2% to 2.5%. The source of this sequence is a man aged 25-45 years in good health and CMV-seronegative. The sequenced material came from PBMCs.

CDR3 sequence reads: CASSQMAGFVETQYF. The CDR3 DNA follows: TGCGCCAGCAGCCAAATGGCTGGTTTTGTTGAGACCCAGTACTTC. This rearrangement joins TRBV4-3 to TRBJ2-5; D gene unclear. In germline, CDR1 is LGHNA, CDR2 YSLEER. The CDR3 extends over 15 amino acids. Trimming left V 2 bases short and J 5 bases short, with 15 bases between.